The T cell receptor (beta chain) described here comes from a study of a mutant IDH1 vaccine in newly diagnosed glioma. Germline CDR1 and CDR2: SGHNT and YYREEE (reference sequence). V lost 8 bases and J lost 0, with 11 bases in between. The CDR3 consists of 13 residues. The time point is: baseline, week 1 (first vaccination visit). Treatment reported: pre-vaccination baseline after standard-of-care therapy. Here immunoSEQ multiplex PCR was the method, and the copy in TCRdb shows in-frame clones only, minus some. The data show tens of thousands of clones, with around 88% seen just once and over 4% held by the top ten.

This TCR derives from a woman between 18 and 29 years old with glioma. Some clones in this sample may be carry-over from other donors' samples. The sample here was peripheral blood mononuclear cells (PBMCs), taken from a glioma patient treated with radiotherapy, temozolomide or both. The chain employs TRBV5-4 and TRBJ1-1; D gene uncertain. Here the CDR3 DNA reads TGTGCCAGTAACTCAATGGTGAACACTGAAGCTTTCTTT. Its translation is CASNSMVNTEAFF.